This entry lists 23 T cell receptor beta chains sequenced from one sample in a study of blood T cell repertoires in COVID-19. TCRdb keeps only in-frame clones here, not all; method: immunoSEQ multiplex PCR. The table lists some 98,000 clones, 80% to 90% of them singletons. Input material: peripheral blood. The receptors were sampled from a man between 60 and 75 years old with acute or convalescent COVID-19.

The DNA of the CDR3 is TGTGCCAGCAGCAAAGGGCCTAGCGGGGGGTCGTCTAGCTCCTACAATGAGCAGTTCTTC. Protein: CASSKGPSGGSSSSYNEQFF. The gene calls are TRBV4-2 and TRBJ2-1; 11 bases match TRBD2. The CDR3 is 20 amino acids. Germline V lookup: CDR1 LGHNA, CDR2 YNFKEQ. V was pared by 5 bases and J by 0 bases, with 15 bases of the junction left unmatched.

This chain joins TRBV6-6 and TRBJ1-2; D is ambiguous. The CDR3 sequence is 10 residues long. With 2 bases removed from V and 8 bases from J, the gap between germline ends came to 3 bases. Germline CDR1 and CDR2: MNHNY and SVGAGI (reference sequence). In DNA form, the CDR3 reads TGTGCCAGCAGTTACGAGGGCTACACCTTC. This encodes CASSYEGYTF.

The chain is built from TRBV2 and TRBJ1-6, with a possible D match to TRBD1 (5 bases). The germline gives CDR1 SNHLY, CDR2 FYNNEI. Trimming took 6 bases from V and 8 from J, leaving 14 bases between them. CDR3 length: 14 residues. DNA for the CDR3: TGTGCCAGCAGAGATCAGGGTCTGCATTCACCCCTCCACTTT. This sequence encodes CASRDQGLHSPLHF.

There are a few counts of this clone. The gene calls are TRBV7-9 and TRBJ2-1; TRBD2 matches at 9 bases. This CDR3 is 15 amino acids long. V was pared by 7 bases and J by 4 bases, with 8 bases of the junction left unmatched. Germline loops: CDR1 SEHNR, CDR2 FQNEAQ (reference sequence). The CDR3 sequence: CASTYLAGRYNEQFF. Here the CDR3 DNA reads TGTGCCAGCACCTACCTAGCGGGGAGGTACAATGAGCAGTTCTTC.

The chain links TRBV7-2 to TRBJ1-4; a possible D gene is TRBD1 (5 bases). Trimming left V 6 bases short and J 4 bases short, with 18 bases between. Germline V gene data show CDR1 as SGHTA and CDR2 as FQGNSA. CDR3 length equals 16 residues. The CDR3 nucleotides read TGTGCCAGCAGTCCTACTTTTCGCAGGGTTAATGAAAAACTGTTTTTT. As protein: CASSPTFRRVNEKLFF.

The CDR3 reads CASSLEGLAGGEQFF. As DNA, the CDR3 is TGTGCCAGCAGCTTAGAGGGGTTAGCGGGGGGTGAGCAGTTCTTC. J is TRBJ2-1 and V is TRBV11-2; 10 bases line up with TRBD2. V shed 0 bases, J shed 9 bases, and the junction held 5 bases outside the gene matches. Germline V CDR1 and CDR2: SGHAT, FQNNGV. This CDR3 comprises 15 residues.

The chain is built from TRBV5-1 and TRBJ2-2; D is possibly TRBD1 (8 bases). The CDR3 is 17 amino acids. Trimming took off 0 bases at V and 7 bases at J, with 19 bases between the two ends. The germline CDR1 and CDR2 sequences are SGHRS and YFSETQ. CDR3 region: CASSLGDPTGEGGELFF. The DNA for the CDR3 is TGCGCCAGCAGCTTGGGGGACCCGACAGGGGAGGGCGGGGAGCTGTTTTTT.

In DNA form, the CDR3 reads TGTGCCAGTAGTAGCGGACAGGGCAATAGAGTATATCAGCCCCAGCATTTT. Translated, it gives CASSSGQGNRVYQPQHF. The chain links TRBV19 to TRBJ1-5; 8 bases fit TRBD1. Per the germline V gene, CDR1 is LNHDA and CDR2 is SQIVND (reference sequence). The length of the CDR3 is 17 residues. V shed 4 bases and J 5 bases; nucleotides not matched to a gene: 13.

V and J are TRBV19 and TRBJ1-5, with 9 bases lining up with TRBD1. The germline CDR1 and CDR2 sequences are LNHDA and SQIVND (reference sequence). The CDR3 consists of 19 residues. The ends lost 7 bases at V and 1 base at J; junction bases unmatched: 17. The CDR3 loop is CASTLRAGQGLLSNQPQHF. DNA of the CDR3: TGTGCCAGTACCTTAAGGGCGGGACAGGGTCTCCTGAGCAATCAGCCCCAGCATTTT.

This clone occurred once. The rearrangement joins TRBV6-2 or TRBV6-3 to TRBJ1-5; perhaps TRBD1 as D (6 bases). CDR3 size: 16 residues. V lost 2 bases and J 3 bases, leaving 14 bases between the germline ends. Germline V gives CDR1 MNHEY, CDR2 SVGEGT. The CDR3 DNA reads TGTGCCAGCAGTTACGGGGGGGGCGCTTCCAATCAGCCCCAGCATTTT. It specifies CASSYGGGASNQPQHF.

This rearrangement joins TRBV30 to TRBJ2-3; D is perhaps TRBD2 (7 bases). V lost 3 bases to trimming and J lost 6 bases, with 16 bases between them. Germline CDR1 and CDR2: GTSNPN and SVGIG (reference sequence). This CDR3 has 14 residues. CDR3 in DNA: TGTGCCTGGAGGAGATGGGGGGGCAGTGATACGCAGTATTTT. Encoded protein: CAWRRWGGSDTQYF.

The chain is built from TRBV4-2 and TRBJ1-5, with 9 bases aligning to TRBD1. Germline-derived CDR1 and CDR2 are LGHNA and YNFKEQ. The trim removed 3 bases at V and 7 bases at J, leaving 7 bases unmatched. This CDR3 has 15 amino acids. CDR3 amino acids: CASSHTGGAWQPQHF. The CDR3 DNA sequence: TGTGCCAGCAGCCATACAGGGGGCGCGTGGCAGCCCCAGCATTTT.

The chain employs TRBV2 and TRBJ2-5; TRBD1 matches 7 bases. CDR1 is SNHLY, CDR2 FYNNEI, per germline. CDR3 length: 15 residues. Unmatched junction bases numbered 14, after V lost 6 bases and J lost 7 bases. The CDR3 loop is CASRIRQNRGGTQYF. The CDR3 DNA sequence: TGTGCCAGCAGGATACGACAAAACAGGGGTGGGACCCAGTACTTC.

The rearrangement uses TRBV2 and TRBJ2-7; 9 bases map to TRBD1. The CDR3 runs 15 residues. V lost 7 bases to trimming and J lost 1 base; unmatched junction nucleotides: 8. Germline values: CDR1 SNHLY, CDR2 FYNNEI. The CDR3 bases are TGTGCCAGCAAACAGGGGGCTTTAGATTCCTACGAGCAGTACGTC. Translating it yields CASKQGALDSYEQYV.

The chain uses TRBV12-2 and TRBJ2-7; the table's D call of TRBD2 was not tested on the DNA. TRBV12-2 is listed as a pseudogene. The CDR3 extends over 17 amino acids. CDR3 coding DNA: TGTGCAAGTCGCCCACTCTCGGGGGGCCTCAGCTCCTACGAGCAGTACGTC. Its protein product is CASRPLSGGLSSYEQYV.

The genes are TRBV28 and TRBJ1-5, with TRBD1 matching over 7 bases. There are 21 residues in the CDR3. Germline V lookup: CDR1 MDHEN, CDR2 SYDVKM. V lost 0 bases and J lost 2; bases outside the gene matches: 19. CDR3 DNA: TGTGCCAGCAGTTTATGGTCTTCAGGGCGGAGAGGGACAGTGGGCAATCAGCCCCAGCATTTT. Its translation: CASSLWSSGRRGTVGNQPQHF.

The chain joins TRBV5-5 to TRBJ2-1, with unresolved D. The CDR3 consists of 14 residues. V was pared by 4 bases and J by 4 bases, with 12 bases between. The germline V gene encodes CDR1 SGHKS and CDR2 YYEKEE (reference sequence). CDR3 sequence (DNA): TGTGCCAGCAGCAATGTAGAGGCTTACAATGAGCAGTTCTTC. It translates to CASSNVEAYNEQFF.

The chain combines TRBV2 with TRBJ2-1; no reliable D call. Per germline, CDR1 SNHLY and CDR2 FYNNEI. The length of the CDR3 is 12 residues. The V gene lost 8 bases and the J gene lost 4 bases, with 9 bases spanning the gap. CDR3 sequence: CASAAGYNEQFF. The CDR3 nucleotides read TGTGCCAGCGCCGCCGGGTACAATGAGCAGTTCTTC.

The V call is TRBV18, the J call TRBJ1-5; TRBD1 aligns across 11 bases. The V segment lost 1 base and the J segment 4 bases; nucleotides outside the gene matches: 3. The CDR3 extends over 16 amino acids. Germline V gene data show CDR1 as KGHSH and CDR2 as LQKENI. This chain's CDR3 is CASSPLGTGGNQPQHF. The DNA for the CDR3 is TGTGCCAGCTCACCACTGGGGACAGGGGGTAATCAGCCCCAGCATTTT.

The chain couples TRBV25-1 to TRBJ1-1; D remains ambiguous. The CDR3 spans 11 residues. Germline assignment: CDR1 MGHDK and CDR2 SYGVNS. V lost 6 bases to trimming and J lost 7 bases, with 9 bases between them. CDR3 DNA sequence: TGTGCCAGCAGGGACTACAGTGAAGCTTTCTTT. This gives the protein CASRDYSEAFF.

V and J are TRBV19 and TRBJ1-1; 12 bases are a match to TRBD1. The CDR3 runs to 14 residues. V lost 6 bases to trimming and J lost 5 bases; unmatched junction nucleotides: 4. Germline CDR1 reads LNHDA; CDR2 reads SQIVND (reference sequence). The CDR3 sequence: CASRRGQGATEAFF. CDR3 bases: TGTGCCAGTAGGCGGGGACAGGGGGCGACTGAAGCTTTCTTT.

V gene TRBV7-9 combines with J gene TRBJ1-2, with D tentatively TRBD1 (5 bases). The germline CDR1 and CDR2 sequences are SEHNR and FQNEAQ (reference sequence). The CDR3 totals 13 residues. Trimming shortened V by 4 bases and J by 8 bases, and 14 bases separated the two germline ends. CDR3 in DNA: TGTGCCAGCAGCTCGGACATACTGCGGGGCTACACCTTC. Its protein product is CASSSDILRGYTF.

The rearrangement joins TRBV5-1 to TRBJ1-6; D is possibly TRBD1 (5 bases). V was trimmed by 1 base and J by 8 bases, leaving 10 bases between them. Germline loops: CDR1 SGHRS, CDR2 YFSETQ. There are 14 residues in the CDR3. The DNA of the CDR3 is TGCGCCAGCAGCTTGTTAGGGGCGGATTCACCCCTCCACTTT. It translates to CASSLLGADSPLHF.